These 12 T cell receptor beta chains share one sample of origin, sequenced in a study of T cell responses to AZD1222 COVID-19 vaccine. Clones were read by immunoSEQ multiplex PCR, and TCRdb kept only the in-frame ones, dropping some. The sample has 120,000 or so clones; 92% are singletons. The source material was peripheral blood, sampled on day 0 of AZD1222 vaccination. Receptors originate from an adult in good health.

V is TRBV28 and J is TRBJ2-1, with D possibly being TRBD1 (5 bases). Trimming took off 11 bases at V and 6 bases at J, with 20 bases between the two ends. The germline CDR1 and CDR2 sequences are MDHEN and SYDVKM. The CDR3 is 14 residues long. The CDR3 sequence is CASKGLGLTNEQFF. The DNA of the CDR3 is TGTGCCTCAAAGGGGCTAGGGTTAACCAATGAGCAGTTCTTC.

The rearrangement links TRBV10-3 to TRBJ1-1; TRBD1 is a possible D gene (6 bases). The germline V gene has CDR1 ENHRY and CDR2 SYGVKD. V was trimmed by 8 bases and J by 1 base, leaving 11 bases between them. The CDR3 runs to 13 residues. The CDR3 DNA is TGTGCCATCGGCCAGACAGGGAACACTGAAGCTTTCTTT. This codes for CAIGQTGNTEAFF.

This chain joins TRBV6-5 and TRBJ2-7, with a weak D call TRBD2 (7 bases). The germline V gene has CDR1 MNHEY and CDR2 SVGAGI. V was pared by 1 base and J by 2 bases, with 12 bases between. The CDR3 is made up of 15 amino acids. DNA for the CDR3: TGTGCCAGCAGTTACTACAAGGGGGGGGCCTACGAGCAGTACTTC. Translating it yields CASSYYKGGAYEQYF.

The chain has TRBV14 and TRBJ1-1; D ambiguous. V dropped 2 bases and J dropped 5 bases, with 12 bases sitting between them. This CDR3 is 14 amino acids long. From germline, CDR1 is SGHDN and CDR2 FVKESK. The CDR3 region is CASSQRSQWTEAFF. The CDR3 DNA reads TGTGCCAGCAGCCAACGATCACAGTGGACTGAAGCTTTCTTT.

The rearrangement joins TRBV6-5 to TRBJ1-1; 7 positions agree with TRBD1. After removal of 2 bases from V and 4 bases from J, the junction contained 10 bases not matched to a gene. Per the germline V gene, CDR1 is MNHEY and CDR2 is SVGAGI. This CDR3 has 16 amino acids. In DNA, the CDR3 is TGTGCCAGCAGTTACCGACTAGGGGGCCGTGGCACTGAAGCTTTCTTT. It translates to CASSYRLGGRGTEAFF.

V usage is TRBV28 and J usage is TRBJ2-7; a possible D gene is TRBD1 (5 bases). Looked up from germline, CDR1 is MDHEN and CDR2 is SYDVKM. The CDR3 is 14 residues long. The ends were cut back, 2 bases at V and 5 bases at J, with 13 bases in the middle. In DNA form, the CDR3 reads TGTGCCAGCAGTTTAAGGGGTATGGGCCACGAGCAGTACTTC. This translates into CASSLRGMGHEQYF.

CDR3 in DNA: TGTGCCAGCAGTTCGCGACAGGAGTCGAACACTGAAGCTTTCTTT. This sequence encodes CASSSRQESNTEAFF. J is TRBJ1-1 and V is TRBV5-4; D might be TRBD1 (6 bases). The length of the CDR3 is 15 residues. V was shortened by 5 bases and J by 1 base, with 15 bases between the two germline ends. Germline V gene data show CDR1 as SGHNT and CDR2 as YYREEE (reference sequence).

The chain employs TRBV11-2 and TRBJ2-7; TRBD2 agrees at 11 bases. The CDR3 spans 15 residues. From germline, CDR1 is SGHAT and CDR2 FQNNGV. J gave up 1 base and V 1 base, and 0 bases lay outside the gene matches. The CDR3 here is CASSLGTSGSYEQYF. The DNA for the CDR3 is TGTGCCAGCAGCTTAGGGACTAGCGGGTCCTACGAGCAGTACTTC.

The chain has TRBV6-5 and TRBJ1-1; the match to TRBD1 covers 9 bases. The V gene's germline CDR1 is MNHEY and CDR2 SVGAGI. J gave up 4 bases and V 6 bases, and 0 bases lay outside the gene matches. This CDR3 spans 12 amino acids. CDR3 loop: CASRDRGTEAFF. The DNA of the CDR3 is TGTGCCAGCAGGGACAGGGGCACTGAAGCTTTCTTT.

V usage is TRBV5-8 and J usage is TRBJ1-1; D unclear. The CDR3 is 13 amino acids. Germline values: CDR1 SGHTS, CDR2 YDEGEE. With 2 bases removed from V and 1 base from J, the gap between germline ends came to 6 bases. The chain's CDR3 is CASSFFANTEAFF. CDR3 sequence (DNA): TGTGCCAGCAGCTTCTTTGCGAACACTGAAGCTTTCTTT.

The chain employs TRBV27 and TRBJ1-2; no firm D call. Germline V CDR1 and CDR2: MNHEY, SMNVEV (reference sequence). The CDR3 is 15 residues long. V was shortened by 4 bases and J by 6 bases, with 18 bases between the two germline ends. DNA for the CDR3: TGTGCCAGCAGTTCGACACAGAGGCAGGTGGATGGCTACACCTTC. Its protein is CASSSTQRQVDGYTF.

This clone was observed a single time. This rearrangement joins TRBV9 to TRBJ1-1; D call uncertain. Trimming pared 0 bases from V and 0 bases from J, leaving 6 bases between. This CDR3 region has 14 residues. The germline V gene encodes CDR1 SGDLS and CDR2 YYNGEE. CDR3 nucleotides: TGTGCCAGCAGCGTAGACACGATGAACACTGAAGCTTTCTTT. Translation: CASSVDTMNTEAFF.